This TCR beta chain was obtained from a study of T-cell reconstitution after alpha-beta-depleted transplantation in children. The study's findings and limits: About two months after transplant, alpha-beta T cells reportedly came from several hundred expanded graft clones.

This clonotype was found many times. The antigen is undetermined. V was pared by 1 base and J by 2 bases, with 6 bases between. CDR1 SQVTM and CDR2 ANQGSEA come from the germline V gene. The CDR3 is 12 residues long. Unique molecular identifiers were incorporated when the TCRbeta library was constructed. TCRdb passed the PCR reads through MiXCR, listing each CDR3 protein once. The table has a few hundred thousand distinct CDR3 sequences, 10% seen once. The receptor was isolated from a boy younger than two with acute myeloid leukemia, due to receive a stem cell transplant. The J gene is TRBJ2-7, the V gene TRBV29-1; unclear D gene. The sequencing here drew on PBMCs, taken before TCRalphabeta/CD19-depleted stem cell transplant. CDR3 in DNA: TGCAGCGTTGAAGGGGCAGCCTACGAGCAGTACTTC. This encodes CSVEGAAYEQYF.